This T cell receptor (beta chain) was obtained from a study of beta chain features in type 1 diabetes. Study as a whole: Taken together, all samples contributed approximately 110,000,000 examined sorted cells.

V was trimmed by 2 bases and J by 2 bases, leaving 7 bases between them. This CDR3 comprises 12 residues. CDR1 is GTSNPN and CDR2 is SVGIG in the germline V gene (reference sequence). Averaging approximately 120 mL, one heparinised blood draw came from each individual donor. This clone occurred once. All of the isolated RNA was reverse transcribed, so expressed TCRB transcripts were sequenced. Here immunoSEQ multiplex PCR was the method, and the copy in TCRdb shows in-frame clones only, minus some. The profile shows fewer than 550,000 clones, over 10% of them singletons. This receptor was obtained from a woman aged 18-30 years in good health. The chain joins TRBV30 to TRBJ2-7; the D gene is possibly TRBD1 (5 bases). Sequencing was performed on naive CD4+ T cells from blood. CDR3 sequence: CAWSRGPYEQYF. The CDR3 bases are TGTGCCTGGAGTAGGGGCCCCTACGAGCAGTACTTC.